The 23 T cell receptor beta chains listed next were all sequenced from one sample in a study of blood T cell repertoires in COVID-19 (dated by TCRdb to 2018 to 2021). Libraries were built with the immunoSEQ multiplex PCR assay. Here the immuneACCESS table is served through TCRdb, limited to in-frame sequences with V and J called. Missing clones are a known gap in these copies; in checked studies unresolved V genes cover under half, and the rest lacks a known reason. In all, the sample holds about 200,000 clones, and just under 85% of those were seen once. The ten top clones hold about 15% of the sample. The sequencing sample was made of PBMCs or T cells enriched from blood (not recorded which). These receptor sequences come from a man aged 40-49 years who had recovered from COVID-19.

The chain couples TRBV2 to TRBJ2-7; no reliable D call. V gave up 7 bases and J gave up 2 bases, with 9 bases separating them. This CDR3 has 12 residues. Germline V gene lookup returns CDR1 SNHLY and CDR2 FYNNEI. CDR3 nucleotides: TGTGCCAGCACCCCTCGGGCCTACGAGCAGTACTTC. Its translation is CASTPRAYEQYF.

The CDR3: CASSELVWGASGNTIYF. CDR3 DNA sequence: TGTGCCAGCAGTGAATTGGTCTGGGGCGCGTCTGGAAACACCATATATTTT. This chain joins TRBV2 and TRBJ1-3, with D tentatively TRBD1 (5 bases). Germline-derived CDR1 and CDR2 are SNHLY and FYNNEI. V dropped 2 bases and J dropped 1 base, with 15 bases sitting between them. The CDR3 contains 17 residues.

The rearrangement uses TRBV19 and TRBJ1-1, with a possible D match to TRBD1 (5 bases). Germline V gives CDR1 LNHDA, CDR2 SQIVND (reference sequence). CDR3 length: 15 amino acids. V lost 7 bases to trimming and J lost 4 bases, with 19 bases between them. The CDR3: CASKVVGGWSTEAFF. As DNA, the CDR3 is TGTGCCAGTAAAGTAGTCGGGGGTTGGAGCACTGAAGCTTTCTTT.

This clone appeared once. The rearrangement uses TRBV7-2 and TRBJ2-7, with 7 nucleotides matching TRBD1. The CDR3 covers 13 residues. The germline gives CDR1 SGHTA, CDR2 FQGNSA. V shed 5 bases, J shed 3 bases, and the junction held 4 bases outside the gene matches. Here the CDR3 DNA reads TGTGCCAGCAGCCGGGACAGATACTACGAGCAGTACTTC. It encodes CASSRDRYYEQYF.

This sequence joins TRBV7-8 and TRBJ1-1, with 9 nucleotides matching TRBD1. This CDR3 is 15 amino acids long. Germline CDR1 is SGHVS and CDR2 is FQNEAQ. The junction had 5 bases not matched to a gene; V was cut back by 5 bases and J by 1 base. The CDR3 region is CASSDPGQGNTEAFF. The CDR3 nucleotides read TGTGCCAGCAGCGATCCGGGACAGGGGAACACTGAAGCTTTCTTT.

The chain combines TRBV2 with TRBJ2-5, with 7 bases aligning to TRBD2. Trimming cost V 5 bases and J 1 base; bases outside gene matches: 10. CDR1 is SNHLY, CDR2 FYNNEI, per germline. This CDR3 has 16 amino acids. The CDR3 is CASSQPKRGFQETQYF. In DNA form, the CDR3 reads TGTGCCAGCAGTCAACCCAAGCGGGGCTTCCAAGAGACCCAGTACTTC.

This sequence joins TRBV5-1 and TRBJ1-2, with a weak D call TRBD1 (5 bases). The CDR3 is made up of 14 amino acids. Germline V gives CDR1 SGHRS, CDR2 YFSETQ. Trimming removed 4 bases at V and 2 bases at J, with 12 bases between. The CDR3 spells CASSREAGNYGYTF. CDR3 nucleotide sequence: TGCGCCAGCAGCCGCGAGGCAGGGAACTATGGCTACACCTTC.

The V call is TRBV19, the J call TRBJ1-1; D remains unclear. CDR1 and CDR2 (germline): LNHDA, SQIVND (reference sequence). V lost 4 bases and J 4 bases, leaving 10 bases between the germline ends. The CDR3 is made up of 13 amino acids. CDR3: CASSREGSTEAFF. In nucleotides, the CDR3 is TGTGCCAGTAGTAGGGAGGGAAGCACTGAAGCTTTCTTT.

This clone came up a few times. J is TRBJ2-5 and V is TRBV7-3; D is ambiguous. There are 13 residues in the CDR3. CDR1 and CDR2 from the germline V gene are SGHTA and FQGTGA. Trimming removed 3 bases at V and 4 bases at J, with 9 bases between. The CDR3 here is CASSFSSGETQYF. The DNA of the CDR3 is TGTGCCAGCAGCTTTTCGTCGGGAGAGACCCAGTACTTC.

The chain couples TRBV5-5 to TRBJ2-1, with 9 bases fitting TRBD2. Germline loops: CDR1 SGHKS, CDR2 YYEKEE (reference sequence). The CDR3 runs to 15 residues. J gave up 10 bases and V 0 bases, and 8 bases lay outside the gene matches. This CDR3 is CASSLGSSGGREQFF. The CDR3 bases are TGTGCCAGCAGCTTGGGTAGTAGCGGGGGACGGGAGCAGTTCTTC.

The V and J genes are TRBV27 and TRBJ2-1; 8 bases align to TRBD1. CDR1 and CDR2 (germline): MNHEY, SMNVEV (reference sequence). This CDR3 has 13 residues. With 6 bases clipped from V and 10 bases from J, the junction kept 8 bases outside the gene matches. CDR3 in amino acids: CASSRDRYKEQFF. Written as DNA, the CDR3 is TGTGCCAGCAGCCGGGACAGGTATAAGGAGCAGTTCTTC.

As to this clone: A read error may account for a junction end that differs from germline. The chain uses TRBV11-2 and TRBJ1-1; no firm D call. The CDR3 has 13 residues. Germline V gene sequence: CDR1 SGHAT, CDR2 FQNNGV. CDR3 region: CASGNRRNAEAFF. The CDR3 DNA reads TGTGCCAGCGGTAACCGGAGGAACGCTGAAGCTTTCTTT.

This sequence joins TRBV12-1 and TRBJ2-7; the table's TRBD2 call for D was not verified on the DNA. TRBV12-1 is a listed pseudogene. The CDR3 runs to 16 residues. CDR3 coding DNA: TGTGCCAGCAGCTTTGCCGCGGGGGTCGACTCCTACGAGCAGTACTTC. This codes for CASSFAAGVDSYEQYF.

The V gene is TRBV11-2, the J gene TRBJ1-2, with TRBD1 identical over 9 bases. The CDR3 has 14 amino acids. V was pared by 4 bases and J by 8 bases, with 8 bases of the junction left unmatched. Germline V gene data show CDR1 as SGHAT and CDR2 as FQNNGV. In DNA, the CDR3 is TGTGCCAGCAGCTACCGGGACAGGGCGAAAGGCTACACCTTC. Its translation: CASSYRDRAKGYTF.

This clone has only one observation. The chain is built from TRBV6-4 and TRBJ2-2; tentative D call: TRBD2 (6 bases). The CDR3 is 14 amino acids. Between the trimmed V and J ends, which lost 6 bases and 4 bases, there was a span of 12 bases. Germline CDR1 MRHNA, CDR2 SNTAGT. CDR3 loop: CASRGDSFTGELFF. The CDR3 DNA reads TGTGCCAGCAGGGGGGACTCCTTCACCGGGGAGCTGTTTTTT.

The rearrangement uses TRBV28 and TRBJ2-1, with a tentative D call TRBD2 (6 bases). The CDR3 has 15 amino acids. The V gene lost 6 bases and the J gene lost 3 bases, with 15 bases spanning the gap. CDR1 is MDHEN, CDR2 SYDVKM, per germline. CDR3 sequence reads: CASRPGTAGYNEQFF. CDR3 DNA sequence: TGTGCCAGCAGACCGGGCACAGCGGGCTACAATGAGCAGTTCTTC.

V gene TRBV7-2 combines with J gene TRBJ2-7, with D unresolved. The CDR3 loop spans 18 amino acids. Trimming stripped 5 bases from V and 5 bases from J, with 28 bases between. CDR1 is SGHTA and CDR2 is FQGNSA in the germline V gene. This CDR3 reads CASSPTVPSKLRGDEQYF. CDR3 in DNA: TGTGCCAGCAGCCCAACGGTCCCCTCGAAATTAAGAGGAGACGAGCAGTACTTC.

The V gene is TRBV5-1, the J gene TRBJ2-3, with TRBD2 matching over 9 bases. The CDR3 spans 16 residues. Germline CDR1 and CDR2: SGHRS and YFSETQ. Trimming removed 0 bases from V and 0 bases from J; junction bases left unmatched: 2. CDR3 amino acids: CASSLAAGGSTDTQYF. The DNA for the CDR3 is TGCGCCAGCAGCTTGGCAGCGGGGGGAAGCACAGATACGCAGTATTTT.

J is TRBJ2-2 and V is TRBV30; D is ambiguous. This CDR3 comprises 13 residues. Germline-derived CDR1 and CDR2 are GTSNPN and SVGIG (reference sequence). V gave up 0 bases and J gave up 8 bases, with 10 bases separating them. In nucleotides, the CDR3 is TGTGCCTGGAGTGTTTTTGCCAGGGGGGAGCTGTTTTTT. Its protein product is CAWSVFARGELFF. The whole variable domain, remainder taken from reference TRBV30 and TRBJ2-2, is SQTIHQWPATLVQPVGSPLSLECTVEGTSNPNLYWYRQAAGRGLQLLFYSVGIGQISSEVPQNLSASRPQDRQFILSSKKLLLSDSGFYLCAWSVFARGELFFGEGSRLTVL.

The chain joins TRBV10-2 to TRBJ2-7, with D possibly being TRBD2 (6 bases). Germline V gene data show CDR1 as WSHSY and CDR2 as SAAADI. The CDR3 has 15 residues. Deletions cut 2 bases from V and 5 bases from J, with 16 bases between. CDR3 sequence reads: CASSERDFSPHEQYF. The CDR3 bases are TGCGCCAGCAGTGAGAGGGACTTCTCACCCCACGAGCAGTACTTC.

The rearrangement links TRBV5-6 to TRBJ2-2; 10 nucleotides agree with TRBD2. The germline V gene has CDR1 SGHDT and CDR2 YYEEEE. The CDR3 extends over 18 amino acids. Trimming at V came to 4 bases and at J to 2 bases, leaving 11 bases not matched to a gene. CDR3 sequence: CASSRRTSGIPNTGELFF. The DNA of the CDR3 is TGTGCCAGCAGCCGAAGGACTAGCGGTATCCCCAACACCGGGGAGCTGTTTTTT.

The chain recombines TRBV6-5 with TRBJ2-1; D is possibly TRBD1 (5 bases). CDR1 is MNHEY, CDR2 SVGAGI, per germline. There are 14 residues in the CDR3. V was clipped by 6 bases and J by 7 bases, with 16 bases between them. Here the CDR3 DNA reads TGTGCCAGCAGCCCCCAGGGCCTTAGGAATGAGCAGTTCTTC. Translation gives CASSPQGLRNEQFF.

The chain couples TRBV9 to TRBJ2-1; no clear D. Per the germline V gene, CDR1 is SGDLS and CDR2 is YYNGEE. V was clipped by 2 bases and J by 9 bases, with 12 bases between them. The CDR3 spans 13 residues. The CDR3, as DNA: TGTGCCAGCAGCGTCTCCCCCGAGAGTGAGCAGTTCTTC. It yields the protein CASSVSPESEQFF.